These 9 T cell receptor beta chains came from one sample sequenced in a study of immune characterization of retroperitoneal liposarcoma. MiXCR, applied by TCRdb to the PCR reads, yields one record per CDR3 protein. The repertoire holds around 10,000 distinct CDR3 sequences, about 50% seen once, with about 9.4% in the top ten. Input material: tumor tissue. The source is a female donor with retroperitoneal liposarcoma.

This clonotype is termed medium-sized (0.01 to 0.1%). V and J are TRBV11-3 and TRBJ2-1, with TRBD2 matching 15 bases. CDR3 length: 16 residues. V trimming: 2 bases; J trimming: 7 bases; junction bases outside the gene matches: 3. Germline assignment: CDR1 SGHNT and CDR2 YENEEA. The CDR3 protein is CASSLIGLAGGNEQFF. The DNA for the CDR3 is TGTGCCAGCAGCTTAATCGGACTAGCGGGAGGGAATGAGCAGTTCTTC.

This clonotype was counted a single time. This rearrangement joins TRBV6-9 to TRBJ2-1, with 7 bases lining up with TRBD2. The closer fit of TRBJ2-7 to the DNA end suggests the J call may be wrong. The germline gives CDR1 MNHGY, CDR2 SVAAGI. The length of the CDR3 is 14 residues. The CDR3 region has the DNA TGTGCCAGCAGCCAGAGCGGGGCCTACAATGAGCAGTACTTC. It encodes CASSQSGAYNEQYF.

This clonotype was detected a few times. The V gene is TRBV27, the J gene TRBJ2-1; TRBD2 matches 8 bases. After removal of 5 bases from V and 2 bases from J, the junction contained 14 bases not matched to a gene. The CDR3 covers 18 residues. CDR1 and CDR2 (germline): MNHEY, SMNVEV (reference sequence). CDR3 DNA sequence: TGTGCCAGCAGTAAGCTTAAGTGGTTAGCGGGAACCTACAATGAGCAGTTCTTC. It translates to CASSKLKWLAGTYNEQFF.

V usage is TRBV6-1 and J usage is TRBJ2-1; TRBD1 or TRBD2 may be the D gene (5 bases each). The CDR3 spans 13 residues. The germline V and J ends were trimmed by 5 bases and 8 bases, with 13 bases remaining between them. The germline V gene has CDR1 MNHNS and CDR2 SASEGT. CDR3 DNA sequence: TGTGCCAGCAGTTCTGAGGGGTGGGATGAGCAGTTCTTC. Translating it yields CASSSEGWDEQFF.

This clonotype was picked up a small number of times. The chain combines TRBV12-3 or TRBV12-4 with TRBJ2-7; D not resolved. The V end was cut by 2 bases, the J end by 6 bases, with 5 bases between. This CDR3 comprises 11 residues. The CDR3, as DNA: TGTGCCAGCAGTTTAAGCACCGAGCAGTACTTC. Translation: CASSLSTEQYF.

Points on this clonotype: This may come from a read error, since a much larger clone is one base off. The gene calls are TRBV7-4 and TRBJ2-1, with TRBD2 identical over 7 bases. The CDR3 runs to 14 residues. V shed 6 bases and J 13 bases; nucleotides not matched to a gene: 15. Germline values: CDR1 SGHVT, CDR2 SQSDAQ. The CDR3 coding sequence is TGTGCCAGCAGTCAGTGGGAGGGCCGCGGGACCCAGTTCTTC. Translated: CASSQWEGRGTQFF.

This clonotype appeared a single time. This rearrangement joins TRBV2 to TRBJ2-5; no clear D. The DNA matches TRBJ2-7 better at its end, which makes the J call doubtful. The CDR3 has 18 residues. CDR1 and CDR2 from the germline V gene are SNHLY and FYNNEI. The CDR3 region has the DNA TGTGCCAGCAGACCCGATCGAATACAGCCTCTGAGCTCCTACGAGCAGTACTTC. Translating gives CASRPDRIQPLSSYEQYF.

The rearrangement joins TRBV6-2 or TRBV6-3 to TRBJ2-1; 8 bases align to TRBD1. Germline values: CDR1 MNHEY, CDR2 SVGEGT. Trimming took 6 bases from V and 5 from J; bases not matched to a gene: 6. This CDR3 is 14 amino acids long. The CDR3 DNA follows: TGTGCCAGCAGGGACAGGGCTAGCGACAATGAGCAGTTCTTC. Translation: CASRDRASDNEQFF.

This clonotype was observed a few times. The chain carries TRBV6-1 and TRBJ2-1; weak D call: TRBD2 (7 bases). Germline V gene lookup returns CDR1 MNHNS and CDR2 SASEGT. V dropped 6 bases and J dropped 3 bases, with 15 bases sitting between them. This CDR3 contains 15 residues. CDR3: CASSSPGGSYNEQFF. In DNA form, the CDR3 reads TGTGCCAGCAGCTCCCCGGGGGGCAGCTACAATGAGCAGTTCTTC.